One and the same sample provided the 24 T cell receptor beta chains below, sequenced in a study of blood T cell repertoires in COVID-19. This table comes from immunoSEQ multiplex PCR, and its TCRdb copy is limited to in-frame clones, with some not included. The sample includes about 190,000 clones, about 77% of them seen just once. Sequenced input: PBMCs or T cells enriched from blood (not recorded which). The receptors shown here come from a woman aged 50 to 60 with acute COVID-19.

The genes are TRBV19 and TRBJ1-2, with no clear D. The germline CDR1 and CDR2 sequences are LNHDA and SQIVND (reference sequence). The CDR3 is 13 amino acids. Trimming took off 6 bases at V and 1 base at J, with 9 bases between the two ends. CDR3 in amino acids: CASSPRVNYGYTF. As DNA, the CDR3 is TGTGCCAGTAGCCCGCGGGTTAACTATGGCTACACCTTC. Full variable domain (missing parts from reference TRBV19 and TRBJ1-2): DGGITQSPKYLFRKEGQNVTLSCEQNLNHDAMYWYRQDPGQGLRLIYYSQIVNDFQKGDIAEGYSVSREKKESFPLTVTSAQKNPTAFYLCASSPRVNYGYTFGSGTRLTVV.

J is TRBJ1-2 and V is TRBV9; D unclear. V dropped 5 bases and J dropped 3 bases, with 8 bases sitting between them. The germline V gene has CDR1 SGDLS and CDR2 YYNGEE. CDR3 length: 12 residues. The CDR3 DNA follows: TGTGCCAGCAGTCAGTCCGACTATGGCTACACCTTC. This sequence encodes CASSQSDYGYTF.

A single count supports this clone. This chain links TRBV27 with TRBJ1-2; D is perhaps TRBD1 (6 bases). The length of the CDR3 is 14 residues. The germline CDR1 and CDR2 sequences are MNHEY and SMNVEV (reference sequence). Trimming took 5 bases from V and 8 from J, leaving 18 bases between them. The CDR3, as DNA: TGTGCCAGCAGTGGGGGCTGGGGGCTGGAAGGCTACACCTTC. It encodes CASSGGWGLEGYTF.

This clone occurred once. The V gene is TRBV7-8, the J gene TRBJ2-5, with a possible D match to TRBD1 (5 bases). CDR1 SGHVS and CDR2 FQNEAQ come from the germline V gene. Trimming took off 2 bases at V and 2 bases at J, with 12 bases between the two ends. This CDR3 has 15 residues. CDR3 loop: CASSLLKGDQETQYF. The CDR3 region has the DNA TGTGCCAGCAGCTTATTGAAAGGGGATCAAGAGACCCAGTACTTC.

V and J are TRBV28 and TRBJ1-3, with TRBD1 identical over 7 bases. The V gene end was trimmed by 6 bases and the J gene end by 2 bases; junction bases not matched to a gene: 7. The V gene's germline CDR1 is MDHEN and CDR2 SYDVKM. The CDR3 has 15 amino acids. CDR3 DNA: TGTGCCAGCAGACAACAGGGGTTGGCTGGAAACACCATATATTTT. Its protein product is CASRQQGLAGNTIYF.

The V gene is TRBV7-8, the J gene TRBJ1-5; 8 nucleotides agree with TRBD1. The V gene end was trimmed by 5 bases and the J gene end by 7 bases; junction bases not matched to a gene: 13. The CDR3 is made up of 16 amino acids. In germline, CDR1 is SGHVS, CDR2 FQNEAQ. CDR3 protein: CASSRTTGAMGQPQHF. CDR3 in DNA: TGTGCCAGCAGCAGGACGACAGGGGCCATGGGGCAGCCCCAGCATTTT. The complete variable domain, with remaining parts taken from reference TRBV7-8 and TRBJ1-5, reads GAGVSQSPRYKVAKRGQDVALRCDPISGHVSLFWYQQALGQGPEFLTYFQNEAQLDKSGLPSDRFFAERPEGSVSTLKIQRTQQEDSAVYLCASSRTTGAMGQPQHFGDGTRLSIL.

The chain is built from TRBV19 and TRBJ1-2, with TRBD1 matching over 9 bases. This CDR3 is built from 15 residues. Germline assignment: CDR1 LNHDA and CDR2 SQIVND (reference sequence). The V and J ends lost 5 bases and 8 bases, in that order; junction bases with no gene match: 12. The chain's CDR3 is CASSPETGGMGGYTF. The CDR3 DNA reads as TGTGCCAGTAGTCCCGAGACAGGGGGAATGGGCGGCTACACCTTC.

The rearrangement joins TRBV10-1 to TRBJ1-3, with a tentative D call TRBD1 (6 bases). The length of the CDR3 is 15 residues. In germline, CDR1 is WNHNN, CDR2 SYGVQD (reference sequence). Deletions cut 4 bases from V and 2 bases from J, with 12 bases between. In DNA, the CDR3 is TGCGCCAGCAGTGTGGACAGCAGGGCTGGAAACACCATATATTTT. This translates into CASSVDSRAGNTIYF.

This clone was picked up one time. The V and J genes are TRBV19 and TRBJ1-5; 7 nucleotides line up with TRBD1. The length of the CDR3 is 16 residues. The V segment lost 6 bases and the J segment 1 base; nucleotides outside the gene matches: 9. From germline, CDR1 is LNHDA and CDR2 SQIVND (reference sequence). The CDR3 nucleotides are TGTGCCAGTAGCCAGACAGGGACGGGAAGCAATCAGCCCCAGCATTTT. It specifies CASSQTGTGSNQPQHF.

This clone was observed once. The chain links TRBV7-9 to TRBJ2-7; D is perhaps TRBD2 (6 bases). Trimming shortened V by 2 bases and J by 6 bases, and 11 bases separated the two germline ends. Germline V gene lookup returns CDR1 SEHNR and CDR2 FQNEAQ (reference sequence). The CDR3 runs to 13 residues. CDR3 sequence reads: CASSLSAGSEQYV. In DNA form, the CDR3 reads TGTGCCAGCAGCTTAAGTGCGGGGAGCGAGCAGTACGTC.

This chain connects TRBV3-1 (or the pseudogene TRBV3-2) to TRBJ1-6; D might be TRBD1 (5 bases). The CDR3 consists of 14 residues. Germline CDR1 and CDR2: LGHDT and YNNKEL (reference sequence). V was pared by 6 bases and J by 13 bases, with 19 bases between. DNA of the CDR3: TGTGCCAGCAGTCCTCGCGACCAAGGGGTCCCCCTCCACTTT. Protein sequence: CASSPRDQGVPLHF.

On this clone: Different DNA sequences within this sample yield the same CDR3. The gene calls are TRBV5-6 and TRBJ1-6; D is undetermined. The CDR3 length is 14 residues. Germline V gene sequence: CDR1 SGHDT, CDR2 YYEEEE. V shed 4 bases and J shed 6 bases, with 11 bases lying between them. The CDR3 coding sequence is TGTGCCAGCAGCCGGGAGGGATTTAATTCACCCCTCCACTTT. Translating gives CASSREGFNSPLHF. Full variable domain (outside the CDR3, taken from reference TRBV5-6 and TRBJ1-6): DAGVTQSPTHLIKTRGQQVTLRCSPKSGHDTVSWYQQALGQGPQFIFQYYEEEERQRGNFPDRFSGHQFPNYSSELNVNALLLGDSALYLCASSREGFNSPLHFGNGTRLTVT.

The genes are TRBV5-1 and TRBJ1-1; the D is unclear. There are 16 residues in the CDR3. CDR1 is SGHRS and CDR2 is YFSETQ in the germline V gene. V was pared by 0 bases and J by 1 base, with 13 bases between. The CDR3 here is CASSLVLGPRNTEAFF. The CDR3 region has the DNA TGCGCCAGCAGCTTGGTATTGGGCCCCAGGAACACTGAAGCTTTCTTT. Variable domain in full (rest from reference TRBV5-1 and TRBJ1-1): KAGVTQTPRYLIKTRGQQVTLSCSPISGHRSVSWYQQTPGQGLQFLFEYFSETQRNKGNFPGRFSGRQFSNSRSEMNVSTLELGDSALYLCASSLVLGPRNTEAFFGQGTRLTVV.

The chain has TRBV3-1 (or the pseudogene TRBV3-2) and TRBJ2-2, with D perhaps matching TRBD1 (5 bases). This CDR3 is 17 amino acids long. Trimming removed 0 bases at V and 6 bases at J, with 17 bases between. Germline V gives CDR1 LGHDT, CDR2 YNNKEL (reference sequence). The CDR3 is CASSQEFWQGRAGELFF. The CDR3 DNA reads TGTGCCAGCAGCCAAGAATTTTGGCAGGGTCGGGCCGGGGAGCTGTTTTTT.

This clone is categorized as medium-sized. This CDR3 is also generated by other DNA sequences in the sample. V and J are TRBV28 and TRBJ1-2, with 8 bases that match TRBD1. The CDR3 spans 13 residues. CDR1 is MDHEN and CDR2 is SYDVKM in the germline V gene. The ends lost 4 bases at V and 4 bases at J; junction bases unmatched: 2. CDR3 DNA sequence: TGTGCCAGCAGTTCGGGACAGGTCTATGGCTACACCTTC. It specifies CASSSGQVYGYTF.

The chain has TRBV28 and TRBJ2-2, with a weak D call TRBD2 (6 bases). Germline loops: CDR1 MDHEN, CDR2 SYDVKM. CDR3 length: 16 amino acids. V lost 5 bases and J 0 bases, leaving 13 bases between the germline ends. Here the CDR3 DNA reads TGTGCCAGCAGTGCTATTAGCGGCGCGAACACCGGGGAGCTGTTTTTT. It encodes CASSAISGANTGELFF.

The chain combines TRBV29-1 with TRBJ2-5; 16 bases are shared with TRBD2. Germline-derived CDR1 and CDR2 are SQVTM and ANQGSEA. J gave up 7 bases and V 6 bases, and 5 bases lay outside the gene matches. The CDR3 consists of 14 residues. The CDR3 is CSVGTSGGAGTQYF. The CDR3 nucleotides are TGCAGCGTCGGGACTAGCGGGGGGGCGGGGACCCAGTACTTC.

The chain has TRBV9 and TRBJ1-2, with 8 positions matching TRBD1. V shed 0 bases and J 1 base; nucleotides not matched to a gene: 2. CDR1 and CDR2 (germline): SGDLS, YYNGEE. The length of the CDR3 is 15 residues. The CDR3 sequence: CASSVDRGDNYGYTF. CDR3 coding DNA: TGTGCCAGCAGCGTAGACAGGGGGGATAACTATGGCTACACCTTC.

A few counts support this clone. The chain combines TRBV5-4 with TRBJ1-2; the match to TRBD1 covers 10 bases. Trimming cost V 1 base and J 3 bases; bases outside gene matches: 3. CDR3 length equals 15 residues. Germline-derived CDR1 and CDR2 are SGHNT and YYREEE (reference sequence). The CDR3 region has the DNA TGTGCCAGCAGCTTGCGGGACAGGGGAGACTATGGCTACACCTTC. Its protein product is CASSLRDRGDYGYTF.

The genes are TRBV6-5 and TRBJ2-5; the D gene is possibly TRBD1 (6 bases). V was shortened by 5 bases and J by 2 bases, with 9 bases between the two germline ends. Germline loops: CDR1 MNHEY, CDR2 SVGAGI. CDR3 length: 13 residues. The DNA of the CDR3 is TGTGCCAGCAGTCCGACAGGTCAAGAGACCCAGTACTTC. It codes for CASSPTGQETQYF.

This rearrangement joins TRBV10-1 to TRBJ1-1; D is perhaps TRBD1 (5 bases). CDR1 and CDR2 (germline): WNHNN, SYGVQD (reference sequence). V was shortened by 2 bases and J by 1 base, with 17 bases between the two germline ends. The CDR3 is made up of 17 amino acids. The CDR3 protein is CASSEIRTLPRNTEAFF. In DNA form, the CDR3 reads TGCGCCAGCAGTGAGATCAGGACATTACCGAGGAACACTGAAGCTTTCTTT.

This clone was counted a few times. Written as DNA, the CDR3 is TGTGCCAGCAGCATTCAGGGGAGAGGCACAGATACGCAGTATTTT. Amino acid sequence: CASSIQGRGTDTQYF. The V and J genes are TRBV7-2 and TRBJ2-3, with D maybe TRBD1 (6 bases). The germline CDR1 and CDR2 sequences are SGHTA and FQGNSA. There are 15 residues in the CDR3. Trimming removed 5 bases at V and 1 base at J, with 13 bases between. The full variable domain, in which reference TRBV7-2 and TRBJ2-3 provide the parts outside the CDR3, is GAGVSQSPSNKVTEKGKDVELRCDPISGHTALYWYRQSLGQGLEFLIYFQGNSAPDKSGLPSDRFSAERTGGSVSTLTIQRTQQEDSAVYLCASSIQGRGTDTQYFGPGTRLTVL.

J is TRBJ2-2 and V is TRBV30, with 7 bases fitting TRBD1. The V gene end was trimmed by 4 bases and the J gene end by 4 bases; junction bases not matched to a gene: 0. The length of the CDR3 is 12 residues. CDR1 is GTSNPN, CDR2 SVGIG, per germline (reference sequence). CDR3 nucleotides: TGTGCCTGGACAGGGGGCACCGGGGAGCTGTTTTTT. It codes for CAWTGGTGELFF.

The sample holds a few counts of this clone. The genes are TRBV11-2 and TRBJ1-3; D perhaps matches TRBD1 (5 bases). There are 20 residues in the CDR3. The V gene's germline CDR1 is SGHAT and CDR2 FQNNGV. The V gene lost 0 bases and the J gene lost 0 bases, with 21 bases spanning the gap. CDR3 sequence (DNA): TGTGCCAGCAGCTTAGATCTAATGACGAACAGGCCATTCTCTGGAAACACCATATATTTT. Translating gives CASSLDLMTNRPFSGNTIYF.